The 17 T cell receptor beta chains given below trace back to one sample, sequenced in a study of shared clonotypes between healthy human individuals. Profiled with immunoSEQ multiplex PCR; TCRdb holds only in-frame clones, not every one. Of about 2.3 million clones in the sample, more than 80% were seen once. Sequences were obtained from naive CD4+ T cells from PBMCs. The subset is: CD45RA+ positively selected. The receptors were gathered from a young man in good health. Some clones in this sample may be carry-over from other donors' samples.

The chain employs TRBV29-1 and TRBJ2-5; no clear D gene. CDR1 and CDR2 (germline): SQVTM, ANQGSEA. The length of the CDR3 is 12 residues. V lost 3 bases and J 5 bases, leaving 10 bases between the germline ends. The CDR3 protein is CSVDSAPETQYF. The CDR3, as DNA: TGCAGCGTTGATTCTGCTCCCGAGACCCAGTACTTC.

This clone was seen more than once but under ten times. V gene TRBV9 combines with J gene TRBJ1-1, with D unresolved. The CDR3 runs to 14 residues. V was clipped by 3 bases and J by 4 bases, with 13 bases between them. Per the germline V gene, CDR1 is SGDLS and CDR2 is YYNGEE. CDR3 DNA: TGTGCCAGCAGCGATCCCAAAGGGCGCACTGAAGCTTTCTTT. Translated: CASSDPKGRTEAFF.

The rearrangement joins TRBV7-2 to TRBJ2-7, with D unresolved. V was clipped by 3 bases and J by 2 bases, with 8 bases between them. The germline V gene encodes CDR1 SGHTA and CDR2 FQGNSA. CDR3 length equals 13 residues. The CDR3 here is CASSFDKPYEQYF. The CDR3 coding sequence is TGTGCCAGCAGCTTTGACAAACCCTACGAGCAGTACTTC.

This rearrangement joins TRBV29-1 to TRBJ2-1; D perhaps matches TRBD1 (5 bases). In germline, CDR1 is SQVTM, CDR2 ANQGSEA. This CDR3 spans 11 amino acids. Trimming pared 6 bases from V and 4 bases from J, leaving 7 bases between. The CDR3 nucleotides are TGCAGCGTCCAGGGATACAATGAGCAGTTCTTC. Translating gives CSVQGYNEQFF.

V and J are TRBV4-3 and TRBJ2-2; TRBD2 agrees at 8 bases. CDR3 length equals 18 residues. Germline trimming cut 0 bases from V and 2 bases from J; bases unmatched to any gene: 8. Germline CDR1 LGHNA, CDR2 YSLEER. The CDR3 loop reads CASSQDLYLAGNTGELFF. CDR3 nucleotide sequence: TGCGCCAGCAGCCAAGATCTTTACCTAGCGGGCAACACCGGGGAGCTGTTTTTT.

The V and J genes are TRBV29-1 and TRBJ2-3, with D unclear. Germline V lookup: CDR1 SQVTM, CDR2 ANQGSEA. The germline V and J ends were trimmed by 3 bases and 2 bases, with 12 bases remaining between them. The CDR3 contains 14 residues. Here the CDR3 DNA reads TGCAGCGTTGATTCTGGGTACCTCACAGATACGCAGTATTTT. Translating gives CSVDSGYLTDTQYF.

This chain links TRBV30 with TRBJ2-5; D remains unclear. Germline CDR1 GTSNPN, CDR2 SVGIG (reference sequence). The CDR3 sequence is 12 residues long. The V end lost 2 bases, the J end lost 5 bases, and 9 bases lay between the germline ends. CDR3 coding DNA: TGTGCCTGGAGTATAGGGTACGAGACCCAGTACTTC. Its protein product is CAWSIGYETQYF.

The chain couples TRBV5-1 to TRBJ1-1; possible D gene TRBD1, 6 bases. The V gene's germline CDR1 is SGHRS and CDR2 YFSETQ. The V gene lost 4 bases and the J gene lost 8 bases, with 15 bases spanning the gap. This CDR3 region has 13 residues. CDR3 sequence reads: CASSPAGGREAFF. In DNA, the CDR3 is TGCGCCAGCAGCCCCGCCGGGGGCAGAGAAGCTTTCTTT.

This sequence joins TRBV5-1 and TRBJ2-5; tentatively, D is TRBD1 (5 bases). Per the germline V gene, CDR1 is SGHRS and CDR2 is YFSETQ. The CDR3 spans 13 residues. V gave up 4 bases and J gave up 2 bases, with 9 bases separating them. CDR3: CASSQDNQETQYF. CDR3 nucleotides: TGCGCCAGCAGCCAGGACAATCAAGAGACCCAGTACTTC.

V gene TRBV5-1 combines with J gene TRBJ2-1; the match to TRBD1 covers 7 bases. Germline CDR1 SGHRS, CDR2 YFSETQ. V shed 0 bases and J 6 bases; nucleotides not matched to a gene: 3. This CDR3 spans 14 amino acids. CDR3 sequence: CASSLGTGFNEQFF. For the CDR3, the DNA is TGCGCCAGCAGCTTGGGGACAGGTTTCAATGAGCAGTTCTTC.

The rearrangement uses TRBV19 and TRBJ2-7, with D perhaps being TRBD1 or TRBD2 (5 bases each). This CDR3 contains 14 residues. Per the germline V gene, CDR1 is LNHDA and CDR2 is SQIVND (reference sequence). Trimming pared 3 bases from V and 2 bases from J, leaving 11 bases between. CDR3 in amino acids: CASSISPGPYEQYF. CDR3 nucleotides: TGTGCCAGTAGTATCTCCCCGGGGCCCTACGAGCAGTACTTC.

The rearrangement joins TRBV11-2 to TRBJ2-7; 9 nucleotides align to TRBD2. J was trimmed by 2 bases and V by 4 bases; bases with no gene match: 9. Germline V gene lookup returns CDR1 SGHAT and CDR2 FQNNGV. The CDR3 is made up of 16 amino acids. The CDR3 here is CASSSPPGLATYEQYF. The CDR3 nucleotides are TGTGCCAGCAGCTCGCCCCCTGGACTAGCGACCTACGAGCAGTACTTC.

Worth noting for this clone: Within the sample, other DNA sequences also encode this same CDR3. This chain connects TRBV28 to TRBJ2-1; TRBD2 might be the D (6 bases). Between the trimmed V and J ends, which lost 6 bases and 0 bases, there was a span of 6 bases. This CDR3 spans 13 amino acids. Germline V gene sequence: CDR1 MDHEN, CDR2 SYDVKM. The CDR3 region is CASRAGSYNEQFF. CDR3 DNA sequence: TGTGCCAGCAGAGCGGGCTCCTACAATGAGCAGTTCTTC.

V and J are TRBV6-5 and TRBJ2-3; D is uncertain. Germline V gene sequence: CDR1 MNHEY, CDR2 SVGAGI. CDR3 length: 14 residues. V lost 7 bases and J 10 bases, leaving 21 bases between the germline ends. CDR3 bases: TGTGCCAGCACCAACGTCGCGGTTGGGCCCGCGCAGTATTTT. Translation: CASTNVAVGPAQYF.

A note on this clone: Other nucleotide sequences in the sample specify the same CDR3. This chain links TRBV18 with TRBJ2-1; 11 nucleotides line up with TRBD2. This CDR3 has 14 amino acids. V trimming: 3 bases; J trimming: 6 bases; junction bases outside the gene matches: 1. Germline V gene sequence: CDR1 KGHSH, CDR2 LQKENI. The CDR3 DNA follows: TGTGCCAGCTCACCCGGACTAGCGGGCAATGAGCAGTTCTTC. Translation: CASSPGLAGNEQFF.

The chain employs TRBV5-4 and TRBJ2-7, with 15 bases aligning to TRBD2. Germline V CDR1 and CDR2: SGHNT, YYREEE (reference sequence). Trimming cost V 5 bases and J 4 bases; bases outside gene matches: 13. This CDR3 region has 18 residues. CDR3 nucleotides: TGTGCCAGCAGTTCGGGACTAGCGGGAGGATTGGCCGTGTACGAGCAGTACTTC. It codes for CASSSGLAGGLAVYEQYF.

The chain links TRBV19 to TRBJ2-4; TRBD1 agrees at 9 bases. Trimming took 9 bases from V and 6 from J; bases not matched to a gene: 15. Per germline, CDR1 LNHDA and CDR2 SQIVND (reference sequence). The CDR3 runs 16 residues. The CDR3 loop reads CASGFSTRDRANIQYF. The CDR3 nucleotides are TGTGCCAGCGGCTTCAGTACCCGGGACAGGGCAAACATTCAGTACTTC.